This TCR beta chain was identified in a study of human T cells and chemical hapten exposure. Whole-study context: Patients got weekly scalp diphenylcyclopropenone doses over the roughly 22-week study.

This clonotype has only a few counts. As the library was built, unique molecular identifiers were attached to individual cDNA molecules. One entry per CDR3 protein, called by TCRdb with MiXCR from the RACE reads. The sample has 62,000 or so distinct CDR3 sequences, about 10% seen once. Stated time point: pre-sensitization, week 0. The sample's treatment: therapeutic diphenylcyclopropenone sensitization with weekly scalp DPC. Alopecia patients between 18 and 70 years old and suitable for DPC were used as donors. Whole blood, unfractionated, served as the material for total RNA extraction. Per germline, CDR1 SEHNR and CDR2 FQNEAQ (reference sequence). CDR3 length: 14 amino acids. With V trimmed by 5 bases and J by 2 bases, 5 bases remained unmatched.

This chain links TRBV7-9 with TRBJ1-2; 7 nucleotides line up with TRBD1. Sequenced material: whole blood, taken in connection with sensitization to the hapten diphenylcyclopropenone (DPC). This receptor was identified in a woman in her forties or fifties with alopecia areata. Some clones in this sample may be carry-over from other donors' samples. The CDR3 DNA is TGTGCCAGCAGCCTGACAGGGTTGAACTATGGCTACACCTTC. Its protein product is CASSLTGLNYGYTF.